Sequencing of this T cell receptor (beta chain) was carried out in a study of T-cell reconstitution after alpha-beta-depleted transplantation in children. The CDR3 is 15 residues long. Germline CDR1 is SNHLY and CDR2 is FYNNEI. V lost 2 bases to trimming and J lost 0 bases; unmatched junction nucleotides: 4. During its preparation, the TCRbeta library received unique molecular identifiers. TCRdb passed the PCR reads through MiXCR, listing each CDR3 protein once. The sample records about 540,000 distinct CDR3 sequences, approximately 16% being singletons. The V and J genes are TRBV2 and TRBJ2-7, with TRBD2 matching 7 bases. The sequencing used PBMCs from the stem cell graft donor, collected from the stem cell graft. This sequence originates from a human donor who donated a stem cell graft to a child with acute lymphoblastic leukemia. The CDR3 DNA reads TGTGCCAGCAGTGAAAGCGGGGCCGGCTCCTACGAGCAGTACTTC. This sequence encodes CASSESGAGSYEQYF.